This passage covers 10 T cell receptor beta chains from one sample sequenced in a study of immune heterogeneity within non-small cell lung tumors. Per sample, 600 ng of bulk tumor genomic DNA was the template used. Taken during surgery, several biopsies per primary tumor were spaced as far apart as possible within the tumor mass. These patients got curative surgery after being newly diagnosed with untreated non-small cell lung cancer. The TCR beta CDR3 region was amplified by multiplex PCR employing 32 V and 13 J primers. TCRdb passed the multiplex PCR reads through MiXCR, listing each CDR3 protein once. The table includes 22,000 or so distinct CDR3 sequences, roughly 30% detected once. The source material was lung tumor tissue. Receptor source: a man between 40 and 49 years old with non-small cell lung cancer.

This clonotype has just a few counts. This chain connects TRBV19 to TRBJ1-1, with 8 bases lining up with TRBD1. Trimming removed 3 bases from V and 0 bases from J; junction bases left unmatched: 12. This CDR3 has 18 residues. The germline CDR1 and CDR2 sequences are LNHDA and SQIVND (reference sequence). CDR3 DNA sequence: TGTGCCAGTAGTATCCCCCCAGGGGGCAGAAAGGTGAACACTGAAGCTTTCTTT. Translating gives CASSIPPGGRKVNTEAFF.

The genes are TRBV7-9 and TRBJ2-5, with 7 bases identical to TRBD1. The junction had 7 bases not matched to a gene; V was cut back by 1 base and J by 2 bases. Germline CDR1 is SEHNR and CDR2 is FQNEAQ (reference sequence). This CDR3 has 16 residues. CDR3 loop: CASSLGQGQMQETQYF. The CDR3 bases are TGTGCCAGCAGCTTAGGCCAGGGACAGATGCAAGAGACCCAGTACTTC.

This clonotype is termed medium-sized (0.01 to 0.1%). This rearrangement joins TRBV28 to TRBJ1-5; weak D call: TRBD1 (6 bases). CDR3 size: 14 residues. Germline CDR1 MDHEN, CDR2 SYDVKM. CDR3 amino acids: CAIGGLRSNQPQHF. CDR3 sequence (DNA): TGTGCTATCGGGGGGCTACGGAGCAATCAGCCCCAGCATTTT.

V is TRBV29-1 and J is TRBJ2-5; 7 bases map to TRBD1. The CDR3 has 11 amino acids. Trimming took 7 bases from V and 2 from J; bases not matched to a gene: 1. Germline V CDR1 and CDR2: SQVTM, ANQGSEA. The CDR3 DNA is TGCAGCGGGGACAGACAAGAGACCCAGTACTTC. Translated, it gives CSGDRQETQYF.

This clonotype has just a few counts. The V and J genes are TRBV6-1 and TRBJ2-7, with 9 bases lining up with TRBD1. Per the germline V gene, CDR1 is MNHNS and CDR2 is SASEGT. This CDR3 region has 15 residues. Losses at the gene ends were 7 bases for V and 3 bases for J; bases not matched to a gene: 10. CDR3 loop: CASNLLDRGNYEQYF. In DNA, the CDR3 is TGTGCCAGCAACCTGCTGGACAGGGGAAACTACGAGCAGTACTTC.

Note on this clonotype: A much larger clone is a single base away; this may be a read error. The chain couples TRBV7-9 to TRBJ1-1; D ambiguous. V was pared by 3 bases and J by 5 bases, with 7 bases between. The germline V gene encodes CDR1 SEHNR and CDR2 FQNEAQ (reference sequence). CDR3 length equals 12 residues. The CDR3 nucleotides read TGTGCCAGCAGCTTTCAGAAGACTGAAGCTTTCTTT. Protein: CASSFQKTEAFF.

This clonotype is medium-sized (0.01 to 0.1%) by share. The V and J genes are TRBV15 and TRBJ2-7, with D perhaps matching TRBD1 (7 bases). The CDR3 contains 14 residues. V lost 4 bases, J lost 3 bases, and 13 bases lay in between. Germline V lookup: CDR1 LNHNV, CDR2 YYDKDF (reference sequence). The CDR3 here is CATSIAGGNYEQYF. The CDR3 DNA sequence: TGTGCCACCAGCATAGCAGGGGGGAACTACGAGCAGTACTTC.

Comment on this clonotype: A much larger clone is a single base away; this may be a read error. The chain has TRBV4-3 and TRBJ2-3; D perhaps matches TRBD1 (5 bases). Germline-derived CDR1 and CDR2 are LGHNA and YSLEER. The CDR3 has 13 amino acids. The CDR3 DNA is TGCGCCCGCAGCCCGGCCGAGCAGGGTACGCAGTATTTT. This gives the protein CARSPAEQGTQYF.

This clonotype showed up many times. CDR3 nucleotides: TGTGCCAGCAGCTTAGTTCGGGGTTCGGGCGAGCAGTACTTC. Its translation: CASSLVRGSGEQYF. The rearrangement joins TRBV7-8 to TRBJ2-7, with TRBD2 as a possible D gene (5 bases). This CDR3 is built from 14 residues. Trimming removed 1 base at V and 6 bases at J, with 13 bases between. The V gene's germline CDR1 is SGHVS and CDR2 FQNEAQ.

The rearrangement links TRBV6-4 to TRBJ2-1; D may be TRBD2 (5 bases). This CDR3 is 13 amino acids long. V lost 3 bases and J lost 3, with 6 bases in between. The germline gives CDR1 MRHNA, CDR2 SNTAGT. The CDR3 DNA reads as TGTGCCAGCAGTGATACTAGCTACAATGAGCAGTTCTTC. Its translation is CASSDTSYNEQFF.